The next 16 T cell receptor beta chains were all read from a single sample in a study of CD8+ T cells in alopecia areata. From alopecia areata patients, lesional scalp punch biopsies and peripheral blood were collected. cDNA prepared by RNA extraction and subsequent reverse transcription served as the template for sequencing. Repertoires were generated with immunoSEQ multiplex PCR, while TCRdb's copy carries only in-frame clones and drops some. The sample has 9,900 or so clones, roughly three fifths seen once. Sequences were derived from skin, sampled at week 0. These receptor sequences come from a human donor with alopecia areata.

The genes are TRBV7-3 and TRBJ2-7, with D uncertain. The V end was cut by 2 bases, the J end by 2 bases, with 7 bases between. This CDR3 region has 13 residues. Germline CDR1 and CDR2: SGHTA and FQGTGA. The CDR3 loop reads CASSLGVPYEQYF. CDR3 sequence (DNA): TGTGCCAGCAGCTTAGGGGTACCCTACGAGCAGTACTTC.

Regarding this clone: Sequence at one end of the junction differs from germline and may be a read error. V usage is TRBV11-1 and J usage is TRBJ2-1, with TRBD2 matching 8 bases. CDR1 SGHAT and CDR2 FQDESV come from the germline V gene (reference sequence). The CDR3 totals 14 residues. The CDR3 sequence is CATSGTRLYNEQFF. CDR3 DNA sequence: TGTGCCACCAGCGGGACTAGGTTATACAATGAGCAGTTCTTC.

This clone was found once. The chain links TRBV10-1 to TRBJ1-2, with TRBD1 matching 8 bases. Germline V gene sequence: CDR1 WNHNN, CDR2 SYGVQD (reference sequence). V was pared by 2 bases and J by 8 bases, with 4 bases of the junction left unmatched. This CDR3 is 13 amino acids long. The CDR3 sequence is CASSEGQGGGYTF. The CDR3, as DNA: TGCGCCAGCAGTGAGGGACAGGGAGGCGGCTACACCTTC.

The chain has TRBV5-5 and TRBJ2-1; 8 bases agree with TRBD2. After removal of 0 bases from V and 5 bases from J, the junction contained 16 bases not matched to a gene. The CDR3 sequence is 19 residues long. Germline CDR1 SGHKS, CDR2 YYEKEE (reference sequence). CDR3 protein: CASSLAAVSGTRTNNEQFF. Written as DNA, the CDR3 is TGTGCCAGCAGCTTGGCTGCCGTTTCCGGGACTAGGACCAACAATGAGCAGTTCTTC. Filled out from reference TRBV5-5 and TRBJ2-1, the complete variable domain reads DAGVTQSPTHLIKTRGQQVTLRCSPISGHKSVSWYQQVLGQGPQFIFQYYEKEERGRGNFPDRFSARQFPNYSSELNVNALLLGDSALYLCASSLAAVSGTRTNNEQFFGPGTRLTVL.

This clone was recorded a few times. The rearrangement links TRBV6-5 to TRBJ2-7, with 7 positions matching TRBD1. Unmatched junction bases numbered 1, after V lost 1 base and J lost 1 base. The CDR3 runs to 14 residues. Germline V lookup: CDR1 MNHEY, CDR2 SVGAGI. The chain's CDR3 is CASSYYRGSYEQYF. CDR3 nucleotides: TGTGCCAGCAGTTACTACAGGGGTTCCTACGAGCAGTACTTC.

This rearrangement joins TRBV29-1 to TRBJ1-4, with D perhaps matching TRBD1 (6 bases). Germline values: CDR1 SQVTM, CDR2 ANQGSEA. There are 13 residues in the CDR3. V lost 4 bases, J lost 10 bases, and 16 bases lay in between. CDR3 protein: CSVVQAEGGKLFF. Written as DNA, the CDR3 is TGCAGCGTTGTCCAAGCCGAGGGGGGAAAACTGTTTTTT.

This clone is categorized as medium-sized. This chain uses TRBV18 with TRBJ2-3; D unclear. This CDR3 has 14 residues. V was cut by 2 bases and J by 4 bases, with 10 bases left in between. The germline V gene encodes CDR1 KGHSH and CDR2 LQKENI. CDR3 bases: TGTGCCAGCTCACCAGGGTCAGCCGCAGATACGCAGTATTTT. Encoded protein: CASSPGSAADTQYF.

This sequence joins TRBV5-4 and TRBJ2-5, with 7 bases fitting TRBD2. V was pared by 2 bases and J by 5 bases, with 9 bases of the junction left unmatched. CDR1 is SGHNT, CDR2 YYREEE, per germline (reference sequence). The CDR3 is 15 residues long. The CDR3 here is CASSLGSGDRETQYF. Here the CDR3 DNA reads TGTGCCAGCAGCTTAGGAAGCGGGGATAGGGAGACCCAGTACTTC.

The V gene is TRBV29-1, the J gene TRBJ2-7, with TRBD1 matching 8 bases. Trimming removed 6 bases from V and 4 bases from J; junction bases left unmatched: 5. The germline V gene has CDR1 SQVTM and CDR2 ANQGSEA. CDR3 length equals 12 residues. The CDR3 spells CSVRTGQYEQYF. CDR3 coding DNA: TGCAGCGTCCGGACAGGGCAATACGAGCAGTACTTC.

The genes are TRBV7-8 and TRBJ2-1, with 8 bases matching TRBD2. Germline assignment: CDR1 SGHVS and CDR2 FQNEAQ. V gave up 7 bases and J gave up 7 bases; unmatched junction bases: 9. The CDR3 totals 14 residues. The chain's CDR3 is CASNTGGPGNEQFF. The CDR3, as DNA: TGTGCCAGCAACACGGGAGGGCCAGGGAATGAGCAGTTCTTC.

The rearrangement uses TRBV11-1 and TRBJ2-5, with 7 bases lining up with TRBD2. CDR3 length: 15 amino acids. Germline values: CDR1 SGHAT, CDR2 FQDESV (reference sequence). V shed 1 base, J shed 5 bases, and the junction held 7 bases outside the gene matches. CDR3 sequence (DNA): TGTGCCAGCAGCTTAGGAAGCGGGGATAGGGAGACCCAGTACTTC. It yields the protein CASSLGSGDRETQYF. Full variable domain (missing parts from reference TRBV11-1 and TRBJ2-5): EAEVAQSPRYKITEKSQAVAFWCDPISGHATLYWYRQILGQGPELLVQFQDESVVDDSQLPKDRFSAERLKGVDSTLKIQPAELGDSAMYLCASSLGSGDRETQYFGPGTRLLVL.

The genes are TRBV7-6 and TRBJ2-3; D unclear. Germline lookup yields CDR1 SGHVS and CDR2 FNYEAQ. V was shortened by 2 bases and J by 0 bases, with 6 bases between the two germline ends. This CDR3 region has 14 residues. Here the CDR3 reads CASSLTYSTDTQYF. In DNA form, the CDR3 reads TGTGCCAGCAGCTTAACCTATAGCACAGATACGCAGTATTTT.

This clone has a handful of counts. The CDR3 DNA is TGCGCCAGCAGCGGGACGGGACAGGGGAATGCCAAAAACATTCAGTACTTC. Amino acids: CASSGTGQGNAKNIQYF. The genes are TRBV5-1 and TRBJ2-4; 10 positions match TRBD1. The CDR3 spans 17 residues. Trimming cost V 4 bases and J 1 base; bases outside gene matches: 8. The germline gives CDR1 SGHRS, CDR2 YFSETQ. The whole variable domain, remainder taken from reference TRBV5-1 and TRBJ2-4, is KAGVTQTPRYLIKTRGQQVTLSCSPISGHRSVSWYQQTPGQGLQFLFEYFSETQRNKGNFPGRFSGRQFSNSRSEMNVSTLELGDSALYLCASSGTGQGNAKNIQYFGAGTRLSVL.

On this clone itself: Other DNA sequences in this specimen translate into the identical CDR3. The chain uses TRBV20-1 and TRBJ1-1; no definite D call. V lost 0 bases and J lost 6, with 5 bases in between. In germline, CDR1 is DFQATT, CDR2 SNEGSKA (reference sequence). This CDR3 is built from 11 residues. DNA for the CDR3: TGCAGTGCTAGAGACGGTTCTGAAGCTTTCTTT. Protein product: CSARDGSEAFF.

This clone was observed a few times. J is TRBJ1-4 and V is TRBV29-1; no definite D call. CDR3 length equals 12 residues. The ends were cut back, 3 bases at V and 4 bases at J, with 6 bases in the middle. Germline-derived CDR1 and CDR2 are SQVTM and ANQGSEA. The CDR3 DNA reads TGCAGCGTTGAGGGTGTTAATGAAAAACTGTTTTTT. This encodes CSVEGVNEKLFF.

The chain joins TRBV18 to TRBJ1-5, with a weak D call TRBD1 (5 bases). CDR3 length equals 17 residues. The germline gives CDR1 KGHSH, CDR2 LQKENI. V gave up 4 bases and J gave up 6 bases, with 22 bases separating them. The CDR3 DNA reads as TGTGCCAGCTCACGAGGAGGAACAGGAAGCGGTGTTCAGCCCCAGCATTTT. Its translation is CASSRGGTGSGVQPQHF. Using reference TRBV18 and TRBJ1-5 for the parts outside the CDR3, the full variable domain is NAGVMQNPRHLVRRRGQEARLRCSPMKGHSHVYWYRQLPEEGLKFMVYLQKENIIDESGMPKERFSAEFPKEGPSILRIQQVVRGDSAAYFCASSRGGTGSGVQPQHFGDGTRLSIL.